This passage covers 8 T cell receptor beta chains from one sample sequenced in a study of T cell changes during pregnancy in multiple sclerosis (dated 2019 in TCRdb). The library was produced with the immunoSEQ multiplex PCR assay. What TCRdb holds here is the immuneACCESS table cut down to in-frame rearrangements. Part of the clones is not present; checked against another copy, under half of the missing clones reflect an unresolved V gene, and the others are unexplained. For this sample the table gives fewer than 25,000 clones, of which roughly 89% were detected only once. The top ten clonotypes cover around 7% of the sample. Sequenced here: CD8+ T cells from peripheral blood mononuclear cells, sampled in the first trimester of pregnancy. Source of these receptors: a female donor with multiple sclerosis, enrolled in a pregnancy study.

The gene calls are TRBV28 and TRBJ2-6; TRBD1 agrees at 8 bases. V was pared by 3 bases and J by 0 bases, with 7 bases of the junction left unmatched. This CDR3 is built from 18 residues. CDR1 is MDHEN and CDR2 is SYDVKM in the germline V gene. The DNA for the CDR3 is TGTGCCAGCAGTTTTCTGAGACAGGGGATCTCTGGGGCCAACGTCCTGACTTTC. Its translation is CASSFLRQGISGANVLTF.

The CDR3 loop is CASSSNPGTGVDTQYF. The CDR3 coding sequence is TGTGCCAGCAGTTCGAACCCCGGGACAGGGGTAGATACGCAGTATTTT. The rearrangement joins TRBV6-5 to TRBJ2-3; TRBD1 agrees at 10 bases. This CDR3 is 16 amino acids long. CDR1 and CDR2 (germline): MNHEY, SVGAGI. Germline trimming cut 4 bases from V and 5 bases from J; bases unmatched to any gene: 9.

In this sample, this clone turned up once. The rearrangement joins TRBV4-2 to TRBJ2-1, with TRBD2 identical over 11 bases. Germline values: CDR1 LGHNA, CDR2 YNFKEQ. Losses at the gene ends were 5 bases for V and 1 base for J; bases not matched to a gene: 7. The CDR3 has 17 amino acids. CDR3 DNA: TGTGCCAGCAGCGCGGTAGCGGGAGGGCGGTCCTACAATGAGCAGTTCTTC. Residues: CASSAVAGGRSYNEQFF.

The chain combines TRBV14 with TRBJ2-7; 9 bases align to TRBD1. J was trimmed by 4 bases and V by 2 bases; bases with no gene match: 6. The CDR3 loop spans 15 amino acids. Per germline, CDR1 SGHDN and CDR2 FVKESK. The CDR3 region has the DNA TGTGCCAGCAGCCAAACTACAGGGGGCCAGTACGAGCAGTACTTC. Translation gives CASSQTTGGQYEQYF.

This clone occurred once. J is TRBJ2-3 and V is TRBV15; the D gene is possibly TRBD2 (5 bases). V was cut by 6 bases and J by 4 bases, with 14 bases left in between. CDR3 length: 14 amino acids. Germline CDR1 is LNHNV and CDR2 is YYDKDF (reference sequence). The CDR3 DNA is TGTGCCACCAGTCGGGGAGCGGAGGCAGATACGCAGTATTTT. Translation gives CATSRGAEADTQYF.

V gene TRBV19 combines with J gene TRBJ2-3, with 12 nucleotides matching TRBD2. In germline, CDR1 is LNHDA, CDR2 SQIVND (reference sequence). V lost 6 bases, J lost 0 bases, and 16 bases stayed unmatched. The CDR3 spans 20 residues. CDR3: CASRNVLAGGIHGSTDTQYF. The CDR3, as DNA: TGTGCCAGTAGGAACGTCCTAGCGGGAGGGATTCATGGGAGCACAGATACGCAGTATTTT.

CDR3 amino acids: CASSFGQGVLSGKVIRQPQHF. In DNA, the CDR3 is TGTGCCAGCAGTTTCGGGCAGGGGGTGTTATCTGGTAAGGTGATCCGTCAGCCCCAGCATTTT. The J gene is TRBJ1-5, the V gene TRBV27; 7 bases line up with TRBD1. Germline assignment: CDR1 MNHEY and CDR2 SMNVEV (reference sequence). Trimming at V came to 3 bases and at J to 6 bases, leaving 26 bases not matched to a gene. This CDR3 has 21 amino acids.

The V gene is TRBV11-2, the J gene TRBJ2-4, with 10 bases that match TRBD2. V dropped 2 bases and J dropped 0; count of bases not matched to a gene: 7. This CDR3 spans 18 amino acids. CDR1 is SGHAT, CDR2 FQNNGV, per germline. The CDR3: CASSLKLLAGLAKNIQYF. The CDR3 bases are TGTGCCAGCAGCTTAAAGCTACTAGCGGGATTAGCCAAAAACATTCAGTACTTC.